This TCR beta chain was captured by sequencing in a study of T cells in women clearing cervical HPV infection. Study context: Case blood drawn at lesion detection; control blood after infection cleared.

The data were produced by immunoSEQ multiplex PCR, yet TCRdb's version contains in-frame clones alone and is incomplete. This table holds tens of thousands of clones. The CDR3 spans 14 residues. The V and J ends lost 8 bases and 4 bases respectively, with 18 bases between them. CDR1 is SNHLY and CDR2 is FYNNEI in the germline V gene. On this clone: The sequenced fragment ends 3 residues before the CDR3 boundary, so the rest is inferred from the germline J gene.

Sequenced: blood buffy coat. V is TRBV2 and J is TRBJ2-7, with D perhaps TRBD2 (6 bases). The source of this sequence is a woman aged 18 to 75 with a cervical HPV16 infection that either progressed to CIN3+ or cleared (not recorded which). The CDR3 here is CASLKGTAWYEQYF. The sequenced CDR3 bases are TGTGCCAGCCTTAAAGGGACTGCATGGTACGAG.